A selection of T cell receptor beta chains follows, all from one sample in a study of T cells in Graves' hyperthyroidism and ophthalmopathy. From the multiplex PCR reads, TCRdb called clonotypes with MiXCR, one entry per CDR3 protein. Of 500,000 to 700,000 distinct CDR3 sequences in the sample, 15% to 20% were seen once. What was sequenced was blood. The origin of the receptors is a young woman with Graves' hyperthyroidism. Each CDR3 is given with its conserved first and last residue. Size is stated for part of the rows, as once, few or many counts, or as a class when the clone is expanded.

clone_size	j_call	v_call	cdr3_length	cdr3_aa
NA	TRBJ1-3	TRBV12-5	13	CASGWTDGNTIYF
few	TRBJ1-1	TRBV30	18	CAWSVRARGVPTNTEAFF
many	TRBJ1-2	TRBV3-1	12	CASSPRTDHYTF
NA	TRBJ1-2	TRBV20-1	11	CSAERDYGYTF
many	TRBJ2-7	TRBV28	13	CASSGDRVYEQYF
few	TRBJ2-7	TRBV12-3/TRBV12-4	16	CASSLVLAESSYEQYF
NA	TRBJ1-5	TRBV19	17	CASSILGWKGGNQPQHF
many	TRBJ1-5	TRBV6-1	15	CASRTRQNSNQPQHF
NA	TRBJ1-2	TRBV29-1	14	CSVDVGGAEYGYTF
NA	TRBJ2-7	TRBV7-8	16	CASSFFGTSGGYEQYF
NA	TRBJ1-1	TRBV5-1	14	CASSPVDDNSEAFF
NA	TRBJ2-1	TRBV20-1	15	CSATGLAGGYNEQFF
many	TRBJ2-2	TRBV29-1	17	CSVYTMLAGVGSGELFF
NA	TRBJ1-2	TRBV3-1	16	CASSQAALWDLEGYTF
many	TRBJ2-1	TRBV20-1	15	CSASGSLAGGGEQFF
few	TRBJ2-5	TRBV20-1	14	CSAGAFRGRETQYF
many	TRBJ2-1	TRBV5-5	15	CASSLQGLYYNEQFF
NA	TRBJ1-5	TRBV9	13	CASSGGTNQPQHF
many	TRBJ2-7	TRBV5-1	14	CASSLGTSLHEQYF
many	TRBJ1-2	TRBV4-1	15	CASSQDGYRGYGYTF
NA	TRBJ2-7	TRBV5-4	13	CASRDAGGREQYF
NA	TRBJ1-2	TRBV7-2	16	CASSRDRGPRDYGYTF
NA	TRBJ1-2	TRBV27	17	CAGSLFSRGAYNYGYTF
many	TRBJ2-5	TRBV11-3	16	CASSLGLAGAPETQYF
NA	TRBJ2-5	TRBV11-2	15	CASSFQGGAGETQYF
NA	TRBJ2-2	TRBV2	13	CASRGQPTGELFF
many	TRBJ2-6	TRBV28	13	CASSDSGANVLTF
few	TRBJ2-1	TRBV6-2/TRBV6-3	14	CASTLRGMNNEQFF
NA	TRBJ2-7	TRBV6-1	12	CASRPSSYEQYF
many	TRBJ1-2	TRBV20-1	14	CSARAGQGAPGYTF
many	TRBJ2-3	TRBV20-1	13	CSASWAAADTQYF
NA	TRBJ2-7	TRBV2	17	CASSEHLVPSKSDEQYF
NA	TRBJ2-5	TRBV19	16	CASPRGELAGEETQYF
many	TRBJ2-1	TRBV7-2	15	CASSLGLAGLNEQFF
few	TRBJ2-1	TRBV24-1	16	CATSDRTSGDYNEQFF
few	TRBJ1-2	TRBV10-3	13	CAISELVNYGYTF
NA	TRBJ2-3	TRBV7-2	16	CASRASGTRGTDTQYF
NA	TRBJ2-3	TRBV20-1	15	CSASGLGQGLDTQYF
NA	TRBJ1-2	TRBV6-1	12	CASSRIGYGYTF
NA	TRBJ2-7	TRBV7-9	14	CASSLVDIFSEQYF
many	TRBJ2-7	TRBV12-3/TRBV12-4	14	CASSLVGPRAEQYF
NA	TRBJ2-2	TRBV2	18	CASSPGLAGGPNTGELFF
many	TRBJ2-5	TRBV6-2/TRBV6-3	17	CASRPRTRRGPGETQYF
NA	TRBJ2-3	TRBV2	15	CASSVLDRVTDTQYF
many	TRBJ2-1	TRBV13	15	CTSSEGQGSYNEQFF
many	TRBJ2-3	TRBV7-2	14	CASSLEGQDSHEYF
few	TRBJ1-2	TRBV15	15	CATSSPTGLEVGYTF
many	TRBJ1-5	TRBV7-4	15	CASSPRGLQGQPQHF
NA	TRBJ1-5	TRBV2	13	CASRTESNQPQHF
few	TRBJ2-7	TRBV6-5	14	CASSYTGQGGEQYF
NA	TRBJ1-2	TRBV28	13	CASSFGQGLGYTF
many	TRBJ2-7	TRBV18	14	CASSPVTGHYEQYF
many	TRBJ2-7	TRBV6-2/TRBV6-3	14	CASSSRAAIDEQYF